These 24 T cell receptor beta chains were all obtained from the same sample, sequenced in a study of T cells in Graves' hyperthyroidism and ophthalmopathy (dated by TCRdb to between 2017 and 2020). The library relied on multiplex PCR. For sequencing, an Illumina HiSeq 2000 was employed. TCR beta CDR3 regions were amplified from RNA transcripts. A first-round RT-PCR of the TCR CDR3 used the HTBI primer set with the Qiagen OneStep RT-PCR kit. TCRdb redid the processing of the public reads, applying fastp at Q25 and MiXCR, and retained in-frame beta chains. Every CDR3 protein is listed once, alongside the most common genes and DNA of its rows. In all, the sample holds 660,000 or so distinct CDR3 sequences, and just under 45% of those were seen once. The ten largest clonotypes hold roughly 7.2% of the sample. Specimen: peripheral blood or thyroid tissue (not recorded which). The receptors were gathered from an adult man with Graves' disease, either hyperthyroidism or ophthalmopathy (not recorded which).

The CDR3 nucleotides read TGTGCCAGAAGACAGGGGGACGGCGAGCAGTACTTC. It is translated as CARRQGDGEQYF. This chain joins TRBV11-1 and TRBJ2-7; TRBD1 matches at 9 bases. Germline values: CDR1 SGHAT, CDR2 FQDESV (reference sequence). This CDR3 region has 12 residues. The ends lost 9 bases at V and 6 bases at J; junction bases unmatched: 6. Together with reference TRBV11-1 and TRBJ2-7, the CDR3 gives the full variable domain: EAEVAQSPRYKITEKSQAVAFWCDPISGHATLYWYRQILGQGPELLVQFQDESVVDDSQLPKDRFSAERLKGVDSTLKIQPAELGDSAMYLCARRQGDGEQYFGPGTRLTVT.

V usage is TRBV2 and J usage is TRBJ1-2, with 9 bases fitting TRBD1. The V gene end was trimmed by 5 bases and the J gene end by 8 bases; junction bases not matched to a gene: 9. The length of the CDR3 is 14 residues. From germline, CDR1 is SNHLY and CDR2 FYNNEI. Written as DNA, the CDR3 is TGTGCCAGCAGTTTAGGACAGGGGATTATAGGCTACACCTTC. This codes for CASSLGQGIIGYTF.

This clonotype has a count of ten or more. The V and J genes are TRBV19 and TRBJ1-2, with D tentatively TRBD1 (5 bases). The CDR3 totals 11 residues. Germline lookup yields CDR1 LNHDA and CDR2 SQIVND (reference sequence). V lost 11 bases, J lost 6 bases, and 13 bases lay in between. CDR3 sequence: CASRGVDGYTF. In nucleotides, the CDR3 is TGTGCCTCAAGGGGTGTGGATGGCTACACCTTC.

The chain joins TRBV2 to TRBJ2-7; D is perhaps TRBD1 (5 bases). Germline-derived CDR1 and CDR2 are SNHLY and FYNNEI. The CDR3 is made up of 11 amino acids. V was clipped by 8 bases and J by 3 bases, with 8 bases between them. The CDR3 here is CASYDSYEQYF. CDR3 bases: TGTGCCAGCTACGACAGCTACGAGCAGTACTTC.

This clonotype was observed once. Likely a read error: the CDR3 ends without its conserved phenylalanine or tryptophan. It is unclear where the CDR3 begins or ends on the DNA, so no DNA is shown, and the CDR3 is as TCRdb lists it. The V gene is TRBV10-3, the J gene TRBJ2-7. Per germline, CDR1 ENHRY and CDR2 SYGVKD. Both ends counted, the CDR3 spans 8 residues. The CDR3 sequence: CAISEATT.

The J gene is TRBJ1-3, the V gene TRBV5-1; TRBD1 matches 9 bases. Losses at the gene ends were 3 bases for V and 4 bases for J; bases not matched to a gene: 8. The CDR3 consists of 16 residues. In germline, CDR1 is SGHRS, CDR2 YFSETQ. The CDR3 sequence: CASSSGTGTGGNTIYF. For the CDR3, the DNA is TGCGCCAGCAGCTCCGGGACAGGGACAGGAGGAAACACCATATATTTT. Supplemented by reference TRBV5-1 and TRBJ1-3, the full variable domain reads KAGVTQTPRYLIKTRGQQVTLSCSPISGHRSVSWYQQTPGQGLQFLFEYFSETQRNKGNFPGRFSGRQFSNSRSEMNVSTLELGDSALYLCASSSGTGTGGNTIYFGEGSWLTVV.

This clonotype was seen at least ten times. The rearrangement links TRBV10-2 to TRBJ1-1, with D tentatively TRBD1 (5 bases). CDR1 is WSHSY and CDR2 is SAAADI in the germline V gene. Trimming cost V 2 bases and J 10 bases, with 14 bases left between them. The CDR3 has 13 amino acids. CDR3 region: CASSELWGVPAFF. The CDR3 DNA follows: TGCGCCAGCAGTGAGCTTTGGGGGGTACCAGCTTTCTTT.

V and J are TRBV12-3 or TRBV12-4 and TRBJ1-2; possibly TRBD1 for D (5 bases). CDR3 length equals 13 residues. Trimming removed 4 bases from V and 6 bases from J, with 12 bases in between. CDR3 region: CASSYRGVDGYTF. The CDR3 DNA follows: TGTGCCAGCAGTTACAGAGGGGTAGATGGCTACACCTTC.

The table lists this clonotype with many counts. The chain carries TRBV29-1 and TRBJ1-1; D uncertain. Germline V gene data show CDR1 as SQVTM and CDR2 as ANQGSEA. Trimming took off 7 bases at V and 1 base at J, with 13 bases between the two ends. The CDR3 spans 13 residues. In DNA form, the CDR3 reads TGCAGCGGTGGACTGATTCAGAACACTGAAGCTTTCTTT. It encodes CSGGLIQNTEAFF.

CDR3 sequence (DNA): TGTGCCAGCAGTTGGACTAGCGGGGGGGTCCCCTACGAGCAGTACTTC. Its translation is CASSWTSGGVPYEQYF. V and J are TRBV7-9 and TRBJ2-7; TRBD2 agrees at 15 bases. The CDR3 has 16 residues. Per the germline V gene, CDR1 is SEHNR and CDR2 is FQNEAQ (reference sequence). V lost 6 bases, J lost 2 bases, and 5 bases stayed unmatched. Complete variable domain (other parts from reference TRBV7-9 and TRBJ2-7): DTGVSQNPRHKITKRGQNVTFRCDPISEHNRLYWYRQTLGQGPEFLTYFQNEAQLEKSRLLSDRFSAERPKGSFSTLEIQRTEQGDSAMYLCASSWTSGGVPYEQYFGPGTRLTVT.

There are many counts of this clonotype. This sequence joins TRBV7-6 and TRBJ1-5; D is ambiguous. The CDR3 contains 13 residues. The V end lost 1 base, the J end lost 3 bases, and 4 bases lay between the germline ends. Germline V lookup: CDR1 SGHVS, CDR2 FNYEAQ. This CDR3 reads CASSLDNNQPQHF. CDR3 DNA sequence: TGTGCCAGCAGCTTAGACAACAATCAGCCCCAGCATTTT.

J is TRBJ2-5 and V is TRBV20-1; D remains unclear. Trimming removed 3 bases at V and 5 bases at J, with 10 bases between. CDR1 is DFQATT and CDR2 is SNEGSKA in the germline V gene (reference sequence). This CDR3 spans 12 amino acids. CDR3 loop: CSASVPGETQYF. The CDR3 DNA sequence: TGCAGTGCTAGCGTCCCTGGGGAGACCCAGTACTTC.

The sample holds many counts of this clonotype. The chain is built from TRBV19 and TRBJ2-7, with TRBD2 matching 12 bases. V shed 5 bases and J 1 base; nucleotides not matched to a gene: 3. In germline, CDR1 is LNHDA, CDR2 SQIVND (reference sequence). This CDR3 is built from 15 residues. The CDR3 here is CASSPTSGSSYEQYF. The CDR3 DNA reads TGTGCCAGTAGTCCGACTAGCGGGAGTTCCTACGAGCAGTACTTC.

This clonotype was counted at least ten times. J is TRBJ1-1 and V is TRBV24-1; D uncertain. This CDR3 has 14 residues. The V and J ends lost 3 bases and 0 bases respectively, with 7 bases between them. Germline lookup yields CDR1 KGHDR and CDR2 SFDVKD. The DNA for the CDR3 is TGTGCCACCAGTGATAGTGGCATGAACACTGAAGCTTTCTTT. Its protein is CATSDSGMNTEAFF.

The chain couples TRBV20-1 to TRBJ2-5, with 11 bases fitting TRBD2. The CDR3 covers 13 residues. J gave up 4 bases and V 3 bases, and 1 base lay outside the gene matches. Per the germline V gene, CDR1 is DFQATT and CDR2 is SNEGSKA (reference sequence). The CDR3 nucleotides read TGCAGTGCTAGGGGGACTAGCGGAGAGACCCAGTACTTC. Its translation is CSARGTSGETQYF.

The CDR3 sequence is CSPYRDRVYTEAFF. The CDR3 bases are TGCAGTCCGTACAGGGACAGGGTGTACACTGAAGCTTTCTTT. V usage is TRBV20-1 and J usage is TRBJ1-1, with 9 bases that match TRBD1. V lost 8 bases and J lost 3; bases outside the gene matches: 10. This CDR3 has 14 amino acids. Germline V gives CDR1 DFQATT, CDR2 SNEGSKA (reference sequence).

J is TRBJ1-2 and V is TRBV20-1; 9 nucleotides match TRBD1. Germline values: CDR1 DFQATT, CDR2 SNEGSKA (reference sequence). The CDR3 covers 14 residues. V was clipped by 7 bases and J by 7 bases; unmatched bases: 13. The DNA of the CDR3 is TGCAGTGGGAGGAGCGGGGACAGGGATGGTGGCTACACCTTC. Amino acids: CSGRSGDRDGGYTF.

For this clonotype: Since a much larger clone is just one base distant, this may be a read error. The chain recombines TRBV5-1 with TRBJ1-2; the match to TRBD1 covers 8 bases. CDR3 length equals 15 residues. CDR1 and CDR2 (germline): SGHRS, YFSETQ. J gave up 1 base and V 3 bases, and 5 bases lay outside the gene matches. Here the CDR3 reads CASSSDGQGNYGYTF. CDR3 DNA sequence: TGCGCCAGCAGCTCGGATGGACAGGGTAACTATGGCTACACCTTC.

The J gene is TRBJ2-3, the V gene TRBV15, with 9 bases aligning to TRBD2. In germline, CDR1 is LNHNV, CDR2 YYDKDF (reference sequence). The ends lost 1 base at V and 8 bases at J; junction bases unmatched: 10. The CDR3 length is 16 residues. The CDR3 nucleotides read TGTGCCACCAGCAGAGCGGTCGGGACTAGCCGCGGTACGCAGTATTTT. Encoded protein: CATSRAVGTSRGTQYF.

V and J are TRBV7-9 and TRBJ2-7, with D possibly TRBD1 on 6 matching bases. V was clipped by 5 bases and J by 0 bases, with 14 bases between them. Germline CDR1 is SEHNR and CDR2 is FQNEAQ (reference sequence). This CDR3 spans 15 amino acids. The CDR3 nucleotides are TGTGCCAGCAGCGCCAGAGGACAGAACTCCTACGAGCAGTACTTC. It translates to CASSARGQNSYEQYF. Full variable domain (rest looked up from reference TRBV7-9 and TRBJ2-7): DTGVSQNPRHKITKRGQNVTFRCDPISEHNRLYWYRQTLGQGPEFLTYFQNEAQLEKSRLLSDRFSAERPKGSFSTLEIQRTEQGDSAMYLCASSARGQNSYEQYFGPGTRLTVT.

Concerning this clonotype: This may be a read error: a much more frequent sequence differs by one nucleotide. The chain recombines TRBV6-5 with TRBJ1-5, with a tentative D call TRBD1 (5 bases). Trimming left V 4 bases short and J 2 bases short, with 12 bases between. The V gene's germline CDR1 is MNHEY and CDR2 SVGAGI. CDR3 size: 15 residues. The CDR3 sequence: CASSSGTAGNQPQHF. The DNA for the CDR3 is TGTGCCAGCAGTTCCGGGACGGCAGGCAATCAGCCCCAGCATTTT.

This clonotype has at least ten counts. The chain combines TRBV25-1 with TRBJ1-2; 9 positions match TRBD1. Unmatched junction bases numbered 6, after V lost 3 bases and J lost 4 bases. The CDR3 length is 15 residues. CDR1 is MGHDK and CDR2 is SYGVNS in the germline V gene. The CDR3 DNA reads as TGTGCCAGCAGTGACCGGACAGGGGAGGGCTATGGCTACACCTTC. This sequence encodes CASSDRTGEGYGYTF.

This sequence joins TRBV7-9 and TRBJ2-7; 8 nucleotides line up with TRBD1. Germline V CDR1 and CDR2: SEHNR, FQNEAQ (reference sequence). The CDR3 spans 13 residues. V dropped 5 bases and J dropped 4; count of bases not matched to a gene: 4. CDR3 sequence (DNA): TGTGCCAGCAGCGTGGGACAGGAGTACGAGCAGTACTTC. Protein: CASSVGQEYEQYF.

The chain couples TRBV10-3 to TRBJ2-7; tentatively, D is TRBD1 (6 bases). Looked up from germline, CDR1 is ENHRY and CDR2 is SYGVKD. There are 14 residues in the CDR3. V gave up 3 bases and J gave up 1 base, with 10 bases separating them. The DNA for the CDR3 is TGTGCCATCAGTGACTCAGGGGAATCCTACGAGCAGTACTTC. This translates into CAISDSGESYEQYF.